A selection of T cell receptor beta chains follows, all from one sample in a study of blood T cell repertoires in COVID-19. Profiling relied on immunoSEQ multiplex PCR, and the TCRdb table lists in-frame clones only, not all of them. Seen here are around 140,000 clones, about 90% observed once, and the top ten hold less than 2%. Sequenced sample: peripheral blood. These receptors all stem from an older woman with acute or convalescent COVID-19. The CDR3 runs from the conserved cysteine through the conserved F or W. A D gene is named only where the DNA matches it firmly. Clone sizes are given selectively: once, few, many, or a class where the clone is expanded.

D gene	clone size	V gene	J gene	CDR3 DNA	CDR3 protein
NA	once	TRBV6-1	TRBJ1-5	TGTGCCAGCAGTGAAGAATTCGGCAATCAGCCCCAGCATTTT	CASSEEFGNQPQHF
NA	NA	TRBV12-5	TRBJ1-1	TGTGCTAGTGGTTTCGGACTGGACACTGAAGCTTTCTTT	CASGFGLDTEAFF
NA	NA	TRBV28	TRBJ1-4	TGTGCCAGCAGTTTATGGGGCAGAAGTGAAAAACTGTTTTTT	CASSLWGRSEKLFF
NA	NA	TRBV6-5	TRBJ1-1	TGTGCCAGCAGTTACTCATCAGGGCGAACTGAAGCTTTCTTT	CASSYSSGRTEAFF
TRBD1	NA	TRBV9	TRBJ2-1	TGTGCCAGCAGCGTCGAACAGGGGCCCGGCGAGCAGTTCTTC	CASSVEQGPGEQFF
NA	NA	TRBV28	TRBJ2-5	TGTGCCAGCAGTTTAGCCCCAAGGGTACGGGACACCCACTTC	CASSLAPRVRDTHF
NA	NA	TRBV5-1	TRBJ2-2	TGCGCCAGCAGCTTGTCCACAGTAAACACCGGGGAGCTGTTTTTT	CASSLSTVNTGELFF
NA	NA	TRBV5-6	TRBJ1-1	TGTGCCAGCAGCTTGGGATACAGGACTGAAGCTTTCTTT	CASSLGYRTEAFF
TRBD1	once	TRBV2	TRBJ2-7	TGTGCCAGCAGCCTACAGGGGGCTAGGAACGAGCAGTACTTC	CASSLQGARNEQYF
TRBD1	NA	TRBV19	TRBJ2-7	TGTGCCAGTAGTATGACAGGGCGGGTTCCCTACGAGCAGTACTTC	CASSMTGRVPYEQYF
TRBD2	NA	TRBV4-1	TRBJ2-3	TGCGCCAGCAGCCAAGGGGGACTAGCGGGGACCCCGGGTCCACAAGATACGCAGTATTTT	CASSQGGLAGTPGPQDTQYF
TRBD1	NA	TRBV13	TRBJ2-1	TGTGCCAGCAGCTTAGAAGGGGGCAGGTACAATGAGCAGTTCTTC	CASSLEGGRYNEQFF
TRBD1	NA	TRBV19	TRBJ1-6	TGTGCCAGTAGGGCGGGACAGCCCAATTCACCCCTCCACTTT	CASRAGQPNSPLHF
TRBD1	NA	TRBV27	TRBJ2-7	TGTGCCAGCAGGAGGACAGGGCTTAGCTCCTACGAGCAGTACTTC	CASRRTGLSSYEQYF
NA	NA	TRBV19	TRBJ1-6	TGTGCCAGTAGTCGGCAGGGAGGTAATTCACCCCTCCACTTT	CASSRQGGNSPLHF
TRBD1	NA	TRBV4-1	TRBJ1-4	TGCGCCAGCAGCAGAACAGGGGGTGAAAAACTGTTTTTT	CASSRTGGEKLFF
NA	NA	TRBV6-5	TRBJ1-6	TGTGCCAGCCGCGGGAATCGGTCACCCCTCCACTTT	CASRGNRSPLHF
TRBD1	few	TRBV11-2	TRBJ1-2	TGTGCCAGCAGCCCCGCCGGACAGGGGCATGGCTACACCTTC	CASSPAGQGHGYTF
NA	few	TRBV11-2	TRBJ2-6	TGTGCCAGCAGCCGAATTAGGGGCCCTGGGGCCAACGTCCTGACTTTC	CASSRIRGPGANVLTF
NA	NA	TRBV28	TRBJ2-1	TGTGCCAGCAGTTTAACCACTCAGGGTGTTCTTGGCGAGCAGTTCTTC	CASSLTTQGVLGEQFF
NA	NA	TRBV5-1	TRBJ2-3	TGCGCCAGCAACCCCCAGGTCACCGATACGCAGTATTTT	CASNPQVTDTQYF
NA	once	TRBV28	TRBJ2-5	TGTGCCAGCAGTTCCCTTTTGGAGACCCAGTACTTC	CASSSLLETQYF
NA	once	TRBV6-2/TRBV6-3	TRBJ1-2	TGTGCCAGCACCCCCCGGATGGAGGGCTATGGCTACACCTTC	CASTPRMEGYGYTF
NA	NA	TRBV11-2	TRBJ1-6	TGTGCCAGCACCCCACACAGGGCTTCACCCCTCCACTTT	CASTPHRASPLHF
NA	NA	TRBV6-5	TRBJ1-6	TGTGCCAGCAGCCGGAACAGATTCTATAATTCACCCCTCCACTTT	CASSRNRFYNSPLHF
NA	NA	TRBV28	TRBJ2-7	TGTGCCAGCAGTTTGTTATCGGACAGTACCTACGAGCAGTACTTC	CASSLLSDSTYEQYF
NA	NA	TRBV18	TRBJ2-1	TGTGCCAGCTCACCAGACAGCCTGTCCTACAATGAGCAGTTCTTC	CASSPDSLSYNEQFF
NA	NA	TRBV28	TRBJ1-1	TGTGCCAGCAGTGCGCCTACAGGGTTATACACTGAAGCTTTCTTT	CASSAPTGLYTEAFF
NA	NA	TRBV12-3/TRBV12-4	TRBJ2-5	TGTGCCAGCAGTCCTCAAGAGACCCAGTACTTC	CASSPQETQYF
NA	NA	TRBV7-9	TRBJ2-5	TGTGCCAGCAGCCATGCCCCAGGCAGGGCCGCGTCAGAGACCCAGTACTTC	CASSHAPGRAASETQYF
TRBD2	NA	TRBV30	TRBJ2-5	TGTGCCTGGAGTGGACTAGCTGGGGAGACCCAGTACTTC	CAWSGLAGETQYF
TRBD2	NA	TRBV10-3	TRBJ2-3	TGTGCCATCAGTGAGGGACTAGCTCCAGATACGCAGTATTTT	CAISEGLAPDTQYF
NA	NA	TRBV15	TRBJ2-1	TGTGCCACCAGCAGAGACAGGGGTACTTTCGATGAGCAGTTCTTC	CATSRDRGTFDEQFF
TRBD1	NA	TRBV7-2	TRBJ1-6	TGTGCCAGCAGCTTAGGGGACGGGACAGGGATAAATTCACCCCTCCACTTT	CASSLGDGTGINSPLHF
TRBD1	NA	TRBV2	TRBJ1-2	TGTGCCAGCAGTGAAGGACAGGGATATGGCTACACCTTC	CASSEGQGYGYTF
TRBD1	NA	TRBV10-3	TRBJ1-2	TGTGCCATCAGTGAGTCGATTGACAGGGAGCATGGCTACACCTTC	CAISESIDREHGYTF
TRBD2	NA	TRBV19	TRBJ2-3	TGTGCCAGTAGAAGTACGGGGGGTTTTACAGATACGCAGTATTTT	CASRSTGGFTDTQYF
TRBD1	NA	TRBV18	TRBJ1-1	TGTGCCAGCTCACCCCGGACAGGGACCGACACTGAAGCTTTCTTT	CASSPRTGTDTEAFF
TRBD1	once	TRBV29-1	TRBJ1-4	TGCAGCGTTGTGCAGGGGGGCCATGAAAAACTGTTTTTT	CSVVQGGHEKLFF
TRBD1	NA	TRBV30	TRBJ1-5	TGTGCCTGGAGTAAGGGGGCAGGGCGTAATCAGCCCCAGCATTTT	CAWSKGAGRNQPQHF
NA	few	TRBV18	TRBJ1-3	TGTGCCAGCTCTACAGGGACCTTCTCTGGAAACACCATATATTTT	CASSTGTFSGNTIYF
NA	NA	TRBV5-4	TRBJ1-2	TGTGCCAGCAGCTTGGACCAGACTAACTATGGCTACACCTTC	CASSLDQTNYGYTF
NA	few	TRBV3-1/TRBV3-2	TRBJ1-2	TGTGCCAGCAGCCAGACGCGAGGAGGCCAAGTTAGCTATGGCTACACCTTC	CASSQTRGGQVSYGYTF
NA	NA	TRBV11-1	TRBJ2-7	TGTGCCAGCAGCCCAGGGGAGAAACCCGGCGAGCAGTACTTC	CASSPGEKPGEQYF
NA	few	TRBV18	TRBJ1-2	TGTGCCAGCTCACCAGAGGGGGTCTTGAGCTATGGCTACACCTTC	CASSPEGVLSYGYTF
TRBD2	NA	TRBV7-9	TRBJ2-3	TGTGCCAGCAGCTTGGCTAGCGGGGGTGATACTAGCACAGATACGCAGTATTTT	CASSLASGGDTSTDTQYF
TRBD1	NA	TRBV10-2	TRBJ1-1	TGCGCCAGCATCGAGACCCTAGGACAGGGGACCTCTGAAGCTTTCTTT	CASIETLGQGTSEAFF
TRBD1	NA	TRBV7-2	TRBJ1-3	TGTGCCAGCAGCTTAGTAACAGGGGGGGGAAACACCATATATTTT	CASSLVTGGGNTIYF
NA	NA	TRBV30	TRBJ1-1	TGTGCCTGGAGGGCAAGGGGGAACACTGAAGCTTTCTTT	CAWRARGNTEAFF
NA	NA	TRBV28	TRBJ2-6	TGTGCCAGCAGCCAAAATTCTGGGGCCAACGTCCTGACTTTC	CASSQNSGANVLTF
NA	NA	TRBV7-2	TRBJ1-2	TGTGCCAGCAGCTTAGGACAGGCCCTAGGGTATGGCTACACCTTC	CASSLGQALGYGYTF
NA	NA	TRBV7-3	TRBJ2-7	TGTGCCAGCAGCTTATTGGGGGGGCGAACCTACGAGCAGTACTTC	CASSLLGGRTYEQYF
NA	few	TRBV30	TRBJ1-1	TGTGCCTGGACGCAGGGGTTGAACACTGAAGCTTTCTTT	CAWTQGLNTEAFF
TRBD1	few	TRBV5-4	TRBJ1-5	TGTGCCAGCAGCTTGCCCGACAGGGTACTCAATCAGCCCCAGCATTTT	CASSLPDRVLNQPQHF
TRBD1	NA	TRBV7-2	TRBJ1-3	TGTGCCAGCAGCCCCCCCGGGACAGGCACCTTCTCTGGAAACACCATATATTTT	CASSPPGTGTFSGNTIYF
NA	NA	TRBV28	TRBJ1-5	TGTGCCAGCAGTGTCCCACAGGGTGAGGGGGATCAGCCCCAGCATTTT	CASSVPQGEGDQPQHF
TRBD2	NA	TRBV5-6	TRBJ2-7	TGTGCCAGCAGCTGGGGACTAGCGGCTACCTACGAGCAGTACTTC	CASSWGLAATYEQYF